The 6 T cell receptor beta chains reported below all come from one sample, sequenced in a study of human T cells and chemical hapten exposure. Indicated time point: patch test 3, about 24 weeks after DPC sensitization. Treatment of the sample: therapeutic diphenylcyclopropenone sensitization with weekly scalp DPC. The template was total RNA from unfractionated whole blood. Each CDR3 protein is one row after TCRdb ran MiXCR on the RACE reads. The data show 30,000 to 50,000 distinct CDR3 sequences, about 13% seen once. The input for sequencing was whole blood, taken in connection with sensitization to the hapten diphenylcyclopropenone (DPC). The source is a woman in her 40s with alopecia areata. Some clones in this sample may be carry-over from other donors' samples.

The chain has TRBV2 and TRBJ1-1; D ambiguous. The CDR3 is 12 amino acids. Trimming took off 4 bases at V and 7 bases at J, with 10 bases between the two ends. Germline values: CDR1 SNHLY, CDR2 FYNNEI. This CDR3 reads CASSGLGSEAFF. CDR3 bases: TGTGCCAGCAGTGGTCTTGGTAGTGAAGCTTTCTTT.

This clonotype was detected many times. In DNA, the CDR3 is TGTGCCAGCAGTTTCCCCACATTTGGCGGGGGCCTCTCCTACAATGAGCAGTTCTTC. Its translation: CASSFPTFGGGLSYNEQFF. The gene calls are TRBV28 and TRBJ2-1; possible D gene TRBD2, 7 bases. The length of the CDR3 is 19 residues. CDR1 is MDHEN, CDR2 SYDVKM, per germline. The V end lost 3 bases, the J end lost 0 bases, and 21 bases lay between the germline ends.

This rearrangement joins TRBV28 to TRBJ1-6, with a possible D match to TRBD1 (6 bases). The V gene lost 10 bases and the J gene lost 7 bases, with 17 bases spanning the gap. The CDR3 length is 14 residues. Germline-derived CDR1 and CDR2 are MDHEN and SYDVKM. The CDR3 coding sequence is TGTGCCACACACCCCGGGGGGCGAAATTCACCCCTCCACTTT. Its translation: CATHPGGRNSPLHF.

This clonotype has more than one count but fewer than ten. This chain joins TRBV5-6 and TRBJ1-3, with D tentatively TRBD1 (5 bases). From germline, CDR1 is SGHDT and CDR2 YYEEEE. The CDR3 spans 14 residues. The V gene lost 4 bases and the J gene lost 4 bases, with 12 bases spanning the gap. The CDR3 nucleotides are TGTGCCAGCAGCCCCGGGGCGAGAGGAAACACCATATATTTT. This codes for CASSPGARGNTIYF.

This clonotype was found a few times. V is TRBV5-1 and J is TRBJ1-1; 9 bases map to TRBD1. The trim removed 4 bases at V and 5 bases at J, leaving 6 bases unmatched. The CDR3 runs to 14 residues. Germline-derived CDR1 and CDR2 are SGHRS and YFSETQ. This chain's CDR3 is CASSAGQGSTEAFF. The CDR3 DNA reads as TGCGCCAGCAGCGCTGGACAGGGGAGTACTGAAGCTTTCTTT.

The CDR3, as DNA: TGCGCCAGCAGTGAGTATCCGGGACTAGCGGGGTCCTACGAGCAGTACTTC. Amino acid sequence: CASSEYPGLAGSYEQYF. The V gene is TRBV10-1, the J gene TRBJ2-7; 13 bases match TRBD2. Germline V gene data show CDR1 as WNHNN and CDR2 as SYGVQD (reference sequence). CDR3 length equals 17 residues. Trimming removed 1 base from V and 1 base from J; junction bases left unmatched: 4.